Each of the 11 T cell receptor beta chains below was sequenced from the same sample in a study of blood T cell repertoires in COVID-19. Generated by immunoSEQ multiplex PCR, the TCRdb table keeps only in-frame clones and is missing some. The sample contains about 140,000 clones, about 85% of which appear only once. The sample taken for sequencing was peripheral blood. The receptors were gathered from a human donor in a cohort sampled during active COVID-19.

The chain links TRBV3-1 (or the pseudogene TRBV3-2) to TRBJ1-4, with TRBD1 identical over 8 bases. This CDR3 has 17 amino acids. V was pared by 5 bases and J by 5 bases, with 13 bases of the junction left unmatched. Germline V gene sequence: CDR1 LGHDT, CDR2 YNNKEL (reference sequence). The CDR3: CASSSRYRGSANEKLFF. Written as DNA, the CDR3 is TGTGCCAGCAGCTCCAGGTACAGGGGGTCCGCAAATGAAAAACTGTTTTTT.

The J gene is TRBJ1-5, the V gene TRBV4-2; possible D gene TRBD1, 5 bases. In germline, CDR1 is LGHNA, CDR2 YNFKEQ. This CDR3 has 15 residues. Trimming took off 0 bases at V and 7 bases at J, with 13 bases between the two ends. In nucleotides, the CDR3 is TGTGCCAGCAGCCAAGATCCTCAGGGAAGGCAGCCCCAGCATTTT. Translated, it gives CASSQDPQGRQPQHF.

CDR3 nucleotides: TGTGCCAGCAGGCCACTGACAGAAAGCAATGAGCAGTTCTTC. Its translation: CASRPLTESNEQFF. The chain carries TRBV6-5 and TRBJ2-1; a weak D match, TRBD1 (5 bases). Germline-derived CDR1 and CDR2 are MNHEY and SVGAGI. Trimming left V 6 bases short and J 6 bases short, with 15 bases between. The CDR3 sequence is 14 residues long.

This rearrangement joins TRBV7-2 to TRBJ2-3; 7 bases map to TRBD2. Trimming removed 6 bases from V and 0 bases from J; junction bases left unmatched: 3. Germline V gene data show CDR1 as SGHTA and CDR2 as FQGNSA. The length of the CDR3 is 14 residues. The CDR3 DNA reads as TGTGCCAGCAGGAGCGGGATTAGCACAGATACGCAGTATTTT. It translates to CASRSGISTDTQYF. The full variable domain, with the rest looked up from reference TRBV7-2 and TRBJ2-3, is GAGVSQSPSNKVTEKGKDVELRCDPISGHTALYWYRQSLGQGLEFLIYFQGNSAPDKSGLPSDRFSAERTGGSVSTLTIQRTQQEDSAVYLCASRSGISTDTQYFGPGTRLTVL.

This chain joins TRBV21-1 and TRBJ2-2; no check of the table's D call, TRBD1, against the DNA was made. TRBV21-1 is flagged as a pseudogene. This CDR3 is built from 12 residues. CDR3 nucleotides: TGTGCCAGCAGGGGCGACACCGGGGAGCTGTTTTTT. Translated, it gives CASRGDTGELFF.

The chain has TRBV7-2 and TRBJ1-2; the D gene is possibly TRBD1 (6 bases). The V and J ends lost 8 bases and 9 bases respectively, with 13 bases between them. Germline loops: CDR1 SGHTA, CDR2 FQGNSA. The CDR3 runs to 11 residues. CDR3: CASRGGRRYTF. The CDR3 DNA reads TGTGCCAGCCGGGGGGGCAGGCGCTACACCTTC.

The rearrangement links TRBV7-8 to TRBJ1-2; 11 bases align to TRBD1. V gave up 5 bases and J gave up 6 bases; unmatched junction bases: 5. This CDR3 has 14 residues. CDR1 SGHVS and CDR2 FQNEAQ come from the germline V gene. This CDR3 is CASSGGQGADGYTF. CDR3 bases: TGTGCCAGCAGCGGCGGACAGGGGGCGGATGGCTACACCTTC.

Here the CDR3 reads CASSLDRGNNEQFF. The CDR3 region has the DNA TGTGCCAGCAGCTTAGACAGGGGAAACAATGAGCAGTTCTTC. The rearrangement joins TRBV7-2 to TRBJ2-1; TRBD1 matches at 7 bases. The germline V gene encodes CDR1 SGHTA and CDR2 FQGNSA. The CDR3 is 14 amino acids. Unmatched junction bases numbered 2, after V lost 1 base and J lost 5 bases.

This clone was seen a single time. The V call is TRBV18, the J call TRBJ1-6; 7 nucleotides align to TRBD1. The J segment lost 7 bases and the V segment lost 5 bases, leaving 14 bases of the junction unmatched. This CDR3 spans 17 amino acids. Germline V gene sequence: CDR1 KGHSH, CDR2 LQKENI. CDR3: CASSRAYSGTENSPLHF. The DNA of the CDR3 is TGTGCCAGCTCAAGAGCTTACTCCGGGACAGAGAATTCACCCCTCCACTTT.

Remarks on this clone: An end of the junction does not agree with germline; a read error may underlie this. This sequence joins TRBV3-1 (or the pseudogene TRBV3-2) and TRBJ2-7, with D unclear. The germline V gene encodes CDR1 LGHDT and CDR2 YNNKEL (reference sequence). The CDR3 spans 11 residues. For the CDR3, the DNA is TGTGCCAGCAGCGGGCCTAAGTTTATAATCTTC. It specifies CASSGPKFIIF.

This chain uses TRBV3-1 (or the pseudogene TRBV3-2) with TRBJ2-1; 9 nucleotides match TRBD2. The germline V gene encodes CDR1 LGHDT and CDR2 YNNKEL (reference sequence). There are 17 residues in the CDR3. V lost 4 bases to trimming and J lost 5 bases; unmatched junction nucleotides: 12. CDR3 sequence reads: CASSLKYSGSKDNEQFF. CDR3 sequence (DNA): TGTGCCAGCAGCCTAAAGTATAGCGGGAGTAAGGACAATGAGCAGTTCTTC.